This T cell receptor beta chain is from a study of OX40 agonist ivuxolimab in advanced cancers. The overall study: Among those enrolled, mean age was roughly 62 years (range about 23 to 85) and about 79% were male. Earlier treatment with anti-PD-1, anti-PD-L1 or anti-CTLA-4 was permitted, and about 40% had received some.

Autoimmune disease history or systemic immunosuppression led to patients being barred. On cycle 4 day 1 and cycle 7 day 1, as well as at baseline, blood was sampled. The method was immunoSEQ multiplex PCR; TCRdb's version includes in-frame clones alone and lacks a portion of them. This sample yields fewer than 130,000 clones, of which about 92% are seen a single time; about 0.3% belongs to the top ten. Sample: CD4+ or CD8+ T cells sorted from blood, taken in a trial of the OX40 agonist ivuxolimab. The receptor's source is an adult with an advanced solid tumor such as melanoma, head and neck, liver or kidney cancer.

The CDR3 loop reads CASSAPDRRGEAFF. The CDR3 region has the DNA TGTGCCAGCAGTGCCCCGGACAGGAGGGGCGAAGCTTTCTTT. The chain links TRBV6-5 to TRBJ1-1, with 7 positions matching TRBD1. Per germline, CDR1 MNHEY and CDR2 SVGAGI. CDR3 length: 14 residues. After removal of 5 bases from V and 8 bases from J, the junction contained 11 bases not matched to a gene.